This T cell receptor beta chain was sequenced during a study of T cells in Graves' hyperthyroidism and ophthalmopathy. TCR beta CDR3 regions were amplified from RNA transcripts. The HTBI primer set served for first-round RT-PCR of the TCR CDR3. TCRdb independently ran MiXCR on the multiplex PCR reads; one entry per CDR3 protein. The sample contains approximately 330,000 distinct CDR3 sequences, roughly 23% of which appear only once. Hyperthyroidism patients were newly diagnosed, had disease duration under 2 months, and were aged 18 to 65 years. The study excluded patients with uncontrolled infection, other autoimmune disease, pregnancy or lactation. The PBMCs had their origin in less than 13 ml of fresh peripheral blood. There are 16 residues in the CDR3. The V gene end was trimmed by 0 bases and the J gene end by 4 bases; junction bases not matched to a gene: 4. Per germline, CDR1 MNHEY and CDR2 SVGAGI.

In its sample, this clonotype was seen many times. The source of this sequence is a woman aged 50 to 60 with Graves' hyperthyroidism. The gene calls are TRBV6-5 and TRBJ2-1; 9 bases match TRBD2. Source material: blood. The CDR3 nucleotides are TGTGCCAGCAGTTACTCGAGCCTAGCGGGGTACAATGAGCAGTTCTTC. Amino acids: CASSYSSLAGYNEQFF.